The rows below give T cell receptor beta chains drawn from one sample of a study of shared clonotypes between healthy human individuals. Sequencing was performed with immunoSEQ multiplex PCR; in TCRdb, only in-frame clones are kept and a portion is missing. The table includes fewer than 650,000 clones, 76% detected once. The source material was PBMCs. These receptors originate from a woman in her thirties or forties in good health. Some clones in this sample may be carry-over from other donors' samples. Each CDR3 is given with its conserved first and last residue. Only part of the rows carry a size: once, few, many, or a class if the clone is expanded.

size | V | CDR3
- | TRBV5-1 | CASSAGPSYNEQFF
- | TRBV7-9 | CASSLGGRGGPGEKLFF
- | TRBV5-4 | CASSLSSAEQYF
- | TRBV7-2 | CASSLGSLRSGNTIYF
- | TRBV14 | CASSPLGSGSFDEQFF
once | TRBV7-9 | CASSLSASNEQFF
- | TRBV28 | CASSVVQGKQYF
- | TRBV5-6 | CASSPGQGSGQPQHF
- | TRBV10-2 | CASSILAGASEQFF
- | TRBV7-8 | CASRLTGTGRDNEQFF
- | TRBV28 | CASSSPGQLRNTIYF
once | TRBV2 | CASSDSGPGGGYEQYF
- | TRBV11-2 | CASSSGQGTYGYTF
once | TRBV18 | CASSPLTGSQETQYF
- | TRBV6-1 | CASSKEGGPSDTQYF
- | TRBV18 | CASSPGHNNEQFF
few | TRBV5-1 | CASSLKPEGYNEQFF
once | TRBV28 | CASATGAQRGETQYF
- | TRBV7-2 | CASSRGQGVSGYTF
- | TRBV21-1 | CASSKKGTAVFVGYTF
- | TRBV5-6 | CASSFWGRNTGELFF
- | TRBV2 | CASKGAGKETQYF
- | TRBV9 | CASSANRDRDTGELFF
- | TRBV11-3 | CASIGGQAQETQYF
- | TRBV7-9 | CASSFGQGEEKLFF
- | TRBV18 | CASSPLRTSSGNTIYF
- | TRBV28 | CASSPRQVDLIYSNQPQHF
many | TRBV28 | CASSAAGTSNTEAFF
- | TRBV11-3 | CASSLEGAGELFF
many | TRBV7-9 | CASSPQGTGQYF
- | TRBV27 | CASSFRGPNTEAFF
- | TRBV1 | CTSSQVRRDEKLFF
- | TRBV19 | CASSIAILGQRTYEQYF
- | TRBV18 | CASSPSGIAGETQYF
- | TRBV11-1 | CASSRHPRGETQYF
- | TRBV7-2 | CASSLVREGQFF
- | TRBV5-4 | CASIPGGADNYGYTF
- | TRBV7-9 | CASSFREGTDTQYF
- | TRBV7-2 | CASSLAGAHNEQFF
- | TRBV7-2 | CASSLTPGGPLTQYF
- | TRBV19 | CASSPWDSDTQYF
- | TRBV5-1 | CASSLAGPSSYNEQFF
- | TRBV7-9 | CASSTDRVPYEQYF
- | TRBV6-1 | CASSEYGQNEKLFF
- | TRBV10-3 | CAISPRDSGRENTGELFF